Below are 21 T cell receptor beta chains sequenced from a single sample in a study of PD-L1 blockade in urothelial cancer. As to time point: peripheral blood 6 weeks after treatment start. Sequenced by immunoSEQ multiplex PCR; TCRdb stores in-frame clones only, minus some. The sample consists of about 45,000 clones, 83% of them appearing once. This sample comprised PBMCs, obtained around atezolizumab (anti-PD-L1) treatment. All receptors come from a man between 60 and 75 years old with urothelial cancer.

The chain uses TRBV11-2 and TRBJ2-7, with 8 bases that match TRBD2. In germline, CDR1 is SGHAT, CDR2 FQNNGV. CDR3 length: 14 residues. The CDR3 region has the DNA TGTGCTAGCCGGGTAGCGGGACCTTCCTACGAGCAGTACTTC. It specifies CASRVAGPSYEQYF.

This clone was seen just once. This chain connects TRBV5-1 to TRBJ2-1; D uncertain. CDR1 SGHRS and CDR2 YFSETQ come from the germline V gene. The CDR3 totals 16 residues. Trimming took 0 bases from V and 4 from J, leaving 14 bases between them. The CDR3: CASSLAGQTDYNEQFF. As DNA, the CDR3 is TGCGCCAGCAGCTTGGCCGGTCAGACTGATTACAATGAGCAGTTCTTC.

V usage is TRBV19 and J usage is TRBJ1-5; D is unresolved. The germline V gene encodes CDR1 LNHDA and CDR2 SQIVND (reference sequence). CDR3 length equals 16 residues. Trimming stripped 6 bases from V and 0 bases from J, with 15 bases between. This CDR3 reads CASSMESLYSNQPQHF. CDR3 coding DNA: TGTGCCAGTAGCATGGAGAGTTTGTATAGCAATCAGCCCCAGCATTTT.

The rearrangement links TRBV7-9 to TRBJ2-5; TRBD2 agrees at 8 bases. The V gene's germline CDR1 is SEHNR and CDR2 FQNEAQ (reference sequence). After removal of 5 bases from V and 5 bases from J, the junction contained 7 bases not matched to a gene. The CDR3 has 14 amino acids. DNA of the CDR3: TGTGCCAGCAGCACCGGGGGGGCCGGGGAGACCCAGTACTTC. Translating gives CASSTGGAGETQYF.

This clone was found a few times. The J gene is TRBJ2-7, the V gene TRBV6-1; 9 positions match TRBD1. From germline, CDR1 is MNHNS and CDR2 SASEGT. The CDR3 extends over 15 amino acids. The trim removed 5 bases at V and 3 bases at J, leaving 8 bases unmatched. This CDR3 reads CASSTKTGGNYEQYF. The CDR3 DNA follows: TGTGCCAGCAGTACCAAGACAGGGGGAAACTACGAGCAGTACTTC.

The gene calls are TRBV9 and TRBJ2-5, with 10 bases aligning to TRBD2. With 4 bases clipped from V and 3 bases from J, the junction kept 6 bases outside the gene matches. The CDR3 extends over 15 amino acids. CDR1 and CDR2 from the germline V gene are SGDLS and YYNGEE. The CDR3 sequence: CASSTLSGGEETQYF. The CDR3 region has the DNA TGTGCCAGCAGCACTCTCAGCGGGGGGGAAGAGACCCAGTACTTC. The full variable domain, its missing parts supplied by reference TRBV9 and TRBJ2-5, is DSGVTQTPKHLITATGQRVTLRCSPRSGDLSVYWYQQSLDQGLQFLIQYYNGEERAKGNILERFSAQQFPDLHSELNLSSLELGDSALYFCASSTLSGGEETQYFGPGTRLLVL.

This clone was recorded once. This chain's CDR3 is CASRRRLADSYEQYF. The CDR3 bases are TGTGCCAGCAGGCGAAGACTAGCGGATTCCTACGAGCAGTACTTC. J is TRBJ2-7 and V is TRBV6-5; 9 positions match TRBD2. The germline V gene encodes CDR1 MNHEY and CDR2 SVGAGI. With 6 bases clipped from V and 1 base from J, the junction kept 7 bases outside the gene matches. This CDR3 contains 15 residues.

The chain has TRBV7-6 and TRBJ2-7, with D tentatively TRBD1 (5 bases). Germline V gives CDR1 SGHVS, CDR2 FNYEAQ. V gave up 1 base and J gave up 2 bases, with 9 bases separating them. CDR3 size: 14 residues. CDR3 in DNA: TGTGCCAGCAGCTTAGTCTCGGACACCTACGAGCAGTACTTC. Protein: CASSLVSDTYEQYF.

The V gene is TRBV19, the J gene TRBJ2-4; D might be TRBD1 (5 bases). Germline CDR1 reads LNHDA; CDR2 reads SQIVND (reference sequence). The CDR3 sequence is 13 residues long. V shed 5 bases and J shed 7 bases, with 12 bases lying between them. The CDR3 sequence is CASSDKGRNIQYF. The CDR3 DNA follows: TGTGCCAGTAGTGATAAGGGGCGCAACATTCAGTACTTC.

In this sample, this clone turned up a few times. This chain connects TRBV4-2 to TRBJ1-6, with D uncertain. Germline V lookup: CDR1 LGHNA, CDR2 YNFKEQ. This CDR3 contains 13 residues. V was pared by 5 bases and J by 7 bases, with 9 bases between. The CDR3 region has the DNA TGTGCCAGCAGCAGGGAGTACAATTCACCCCTCCACTTT. Protein product: CASSREYNSPLHF.

This rearrangement joins TRBV6-4 to TRBJ2-3, with D unclear. Germline V gene sequence: CDR1 MRHNA, CDR2 SNTAGT. The CDR3 extends over 13 amino acids. Trimming pared 2 bases from V and 6 bases from J, leaving 9 bases between. CDR3 in amino acids: CASSDEAGDTQYF. In DNA, the CDR3 is TGTGCCAGCAGTGACGAGGCCGGGGATACGCAGTATTTT.

The chain joins TRBV13 to TRBJ2-3, with 9 nucleotides matching TRBD2. Germline CDR1 PRHDT, CDR2 FYEKMQ (reference sequence). Unmatched junction bases numbered 13, after V lost 7 bases and J lost 2 bases. This CDR3 is 17 amino acids long. CDR3 region: CASTRVTSGLLTDTQYF. The CDR3 nucleotides are TGTGCCAGCACTCGAGTAACTAGCGGGCTACTCACAGATACGCAGTATTTT.

The chain links TRBV6-6 to TRBJ1-1; TRBD1 aligns across 7 bases. CDR3 length equals 14 residues. Looked up from germline, CDR1 is MNHNY and CDR2 is SVGAGI (reference sequence). V lost 5 bases, J lost 7 bases, and 10 bases stayed unmatched. CDR3 sequence (DNA): TGTGCCAGCAGTCAAAACCCAGGGGGTAGTGAAGCTTTCTTT. Translated: CASSQNPGGSEAFF.

The chain combines TRBV19 with TRBJ2-2, with D maybe TRBD1 (6 bases). The V gene lost 5 bases and the J gene lost 1 base, with 23 bases spanning the gap. Germline-derived CDR1 and CDR2 are LNHDA and SQIVND (reference sequence). The CDR3 runs to 19 residues. The CDR3 coding sequence is TGTGCCAGTAGTCTCATCCCCCGACAGGCGGGTCGGAACACCGGGGAGCTGTTTTTT. Translating gives CASSLIPRQAGRNTGELFF.

The chain has TRBV5-5 and TRBJ2-1; possibly TRBD2 for D (6 bases). The germline CDR1 and CDR2 sequences are SGHKS and YYEKEE (reference sequence). V was clipped by 4 bases and J by 7 bases, with 21 bases between them. The CDR3 sequence is 16 residues long. CDR3 protein: CASSAGTGPQRNEQFF. In DNA form, the CDR3 reads TGTGCCAGCAGCGCGGGGACGGGCCCCCAAAGGAATGAGCAGTTCTTC. Complete variable domain (other parts from reference TRBV5-5 and TRBJ2-1): DAGVTQSPTHLIKTRGQQVTLRCSPISGHKSVSWYQQVLGQGPQFIFQYYEKEERGRGNFPDRFSARQFPNYSSELNVNALLLGDSALYLCASSAGTGPQRNEQFFGPGTRLTVL.

The V and J genes are TRBV5-4 and TRBJ2-7; 7 positions match TRBD1. V dropped 2 bases and J dropped 5; count of bases not matched to a gene: 7. The CDR3 extends over 14 amino acids. Germline values: CDR1 SGHNT, CDR2 YYREEE (reference sequence). CDR3 DNA sequence: TGTGCCAGCAGCTTCCAAGACAGGGTGGACGAGCAGTACTTC. Amino acid sequence: CASSFQDRVDEQYF.

J is TRBJ1-6 and V is TRBV5-8, with TRBD1 identical over 7 bases. CDR1 is SGHTS, CDR2 YDEGEE, per germline. V shed 3 bases and J 7 bases; nucleotides not matched to a gene: 10. This CDR3 contains 16 residues. CDR3 region: CASSWATGDRNSPLHF. Here the CDR3 DNA reads TGTGCCAGCAGCTGGGCAACAGGGGATCGGAATTCACCCCTCCACTTT.

This rearrangement joins TRBV5-1 to TRBJ1-1; D is perhaps TRBD1 (5 bases). Trimming removed 2 bases at V and 10 bases at J, with 12 bases between. The germline V gene encodes CDR1 SGHRS and CDR2 YFSETQ. There are 12 residues in the CDR3. CDR3 DNA: TGCGCCAGCAGCTTCTTGGGGGGACCAGCTTTCTTT. Encoded protein: CASSFLGGPAFF. The full variable domain, completed using reference TRBV5-1 and TRBJ1-1, is KAGVTQTPRYLIKTRGQQVTLSCSPISGHRSVSWYQQTPGQGLQFLFEYFSETQRNKGNFPGRFSGRQFSNSRSEMNVSTLELGDSALYLCASSFLGGPAFFGQGTRLTVV.

A single count supports this clone. This rearrangement joins TRBV6-1 to TRBJ1-4, with TRBD1 identical over 9 bases. The J segment lost 4 bases and the V segment lost 6 bases, leaving 6 bases of the junction unmatched. CDR1 MNHNS and CDR2 SASEGT come from the germline V gene. This CDR3 is 15 amino acids long. CDR3: CASREPGQGNEKLFF. CDR3 nucleotide sequence: TGTGCCAGCAGGGAGCCGGGACAGGGTAATGAAAAACTGTTTTTT.

The chain couples TRBV28 to TRBJ1-5; D is perhaps TRBD1 (5 bases). The CDR3 sequence is 12 residues long. CDR1 is MDHEN and CDR2 is SYDVKM in the germline V gene. V lost 6 bases, J lost 9 bases, and 12 bases lay in between. CDR3 bases: TGTGCCAGCAGCCAGACAGCTCGGCCCCAGCATTTT. Its protein product is CASSQTARPQHF.

The chain is built from TRBV28 and TRBJ2-1; D gene ambiguous. V lost 2 bases, J lost 2 bases, and 7 bases lay in between. The CDR3 runs to 14 residues. Looked up from germline, CDR1 is MDHEN and CDR2 is SYDVKM. The CDR3 nucleotides read TGTGCCAGCAGTTTAGTCGCAGCCTACAATGAGCAGTTCTTC. Residues: CASSLVAAYNEQFF.